Listed below are T cell receptor beta chains from one sample, sequenced in a study of molecular identifiers for immune sequencing clone quantification. TCRdb recomputed calls from the PCR reads with MiXCR, one row per CDR3 protein. The sample consists of hundreds of thousands of distinct CDR3 sequences, about 25% of them appearing once. The sequenced sample consisted of naive CD8+ T cells from blood, with Jurkat cell RNA spiked in. Receptor source: a human donor in good health. Some libraries in this study had Jurkat cell RNA spiked in. Both conserved end residues are part of each CDR3. D genes are given only for firm matches. Clone size is not always given. Where it is, it says once, few, many or a class for expanded clones.

size	D	J	V	DNA	CDR3
many	-	TRBJ2-7	TRBV7-9	TGTGCCAGCAGCCCGCCACTGAACTCCTACGAGCAGTACTTC	CASSPPLNSYEQYF
-	-	TRBJ2-3	TRBV20-1	TGCAGTGCTACCAGCGCCCGGACAAGCACAGATACGCAGTATTTT	CSATSARTSTDTQYF
-	TRBD2	TRBJ2-7	TRBV20-1	TGCAGTTCTAGGGAGGGGTACGAGCAGTACTTC	CSSREGYEQYF
many	TRBD1	TRBJ1-1	TRBV4-1	TGCGCCAGCAGCCAAGGCTTGAGTCCAGGGGGCGCAGCTTTAGATGAAGCTTTCTTT	CASSQGLSPGGAALDEAFF
-	TRBD1	TRBJ1-1	TRBV5-1	TGCGCCAGCAGCTGGGACAGGGCAGGGAACACTGAAGCTTTCTTT	CASSWDRAGNTEAFF
many	TRBD1	TRBJ2-7	TRBV29-1	TGCAGCGTGGGGACAGGGAGCTCCTACGAGCAGTACTTC	CSVGTGSSYEQYF
few	TRBD2	TRBJ2-1	TRBV7-9	TGTGCCAGCAGCTGGCGGGAGAAGAATGAGCAGTTCTTC	CASSWREKNEQFF
-	TRBD1	TRBJ1-1	TRBV6-5	TGTGCCAGCAGATACGACAGGGGCACTGAAGCTTTCTTT	CASRYDRGTEAFF
few	TRBD2	TRBJ2-7	TRBV27	TGTGCCAGCAGTTTATTGTCTAGCGGGGGTCCTGCCTACGAGCAGTACTTC	CASSLLSSGGPAYEQYF
-	-	TRBJ2-4	TRBV27	TGTGCCAGCAGTTTCTTGGGGGAATTAGCCAAAAACATTCAGTACTTC	CASSFLGELAKNIQYF
-	TRBD1	TRBJ2-1	TRBV5-1	TGCGCCAGCAGCTTCACAGGACAGGGGCCCTACAATGAGCAGTTCTTC	CASSFTGQGPYNEQFF
few	TRBD1	TRBJ2-1	TRBV6-2/TRBV6-3	TGTGCCAGCAGTAGTAGGACAGGGCAGTTCTTC	CASSSRTGQFF
-	-	TRBJ2-1	TRBV10-2	TGCGCCAGCAGTGAGGACGAAAGCGGACCCGGGTGGGGATACAATGAGCAGTTCTTC	CASSEDESGPGWGYNEQFF
many	TRBD1	TRBJ2-7	TRBV4-1	TGCGCCAGCAGCCAAGTGTTTGGAGACAGGGGCCACGAGCAGTACTTC	CASSQVFGDRGHEQYF
-	-	TRBJ1-3	TRBV2	TGTGCCAGCTGTGTCGACACCCAGAGCTCTGGAAACACCATATATTTT	CASCVDTQSSGNTIYF
many	-	TRBJ1-1	TRBV20-1	TGCAGTGCTAGAGAGGACCCGCGGGGGACTGAAGCTTTCTTT	CSAREDPRGTEAFF
many	-	TRBJ2-4	TRBV4-3	TGCGCCAGCAGCCAAGGTATCCCACTGGACAAAAACATTCAGTACTTC	CASSQGIPLDKNIQYF
-	-	TRBJ1-6	TRBV5-3	TGTGCCAGCAGCGATACTGGACAGCGCGATTCACCCCTCCACTTT	CASSDTGQRDSPLHF
many	-	TRBJ1-4	TRBV9	TGTGCCAGCAGCGTGTCCGGGGGTTCTAATGAAAAACTGTTTTTT	CASSVSGGSNEKLFF
-	-	TRBJ2-3	TRBV7-7	TGTGCCAGCAGCACGGGGAGCGGAGATACGCAGTATTTT	CASSTGSGDTQYF
-	-	TRBJ2-2	TRBV7-6	TGTGCCAGCAGCTTAGACCTTCCTTCGGGGGAGCTGTTTTTT	CASSLDLPSGELFF
-	-	TRBJ2-1	TRBV19	TGTGCCAGTAGTCCCGGACTAGGGGGAAACTTC	CASSPGLGGNF
-	-	TRBJ2-3	TRBV21-1	TGTGCCAGCAGCAAAGACCTTACACCCAAAATTAGCACAGATACGCAGTATTTT	CASSKDLTPKISTDTQYF
-	-	TRBJ2-2	TRBV27	TGTGCCATCGGTCTATCGGAGGACGGGGAGCTGTTTTTT	CAIGLSEDGELFF
-	-	TRBJ1-4	TRBV6-2/TRBV6-3	TGTGCCAGCAGTTACGACGATAATGAAAAACTGTTTTTT	CASSYDDNEKLFF
-	TRBD2	TRBJ2-7	TRBV7-9	TGTGCCAGCAGCATGCTACTAGCGGGAGGGGAGCAGTACTTC	CASSMLLAGGEQYF
many	-	TRBJ1-1	TRBV7-2	TGTGCCAGCAGCCTACTAGAACCGCCCGAAGCTTTCTTT	CASSLLEPPEAFF
-	-	TRBJ2-5	TRBV6-2/TRBV6-3	TGTGCCAGCAGTTACCGGCAGGGAGAAGAGACCCAGTACTTC	CASSYRQGEETQYF
-	-	TRBJ2-5	TRBV20-1	TGCAGTGCTAGAGATCATAGGGGACAAGAGACCCAGTACTTC	CSARDHRGQETQYF
-	-	TRBJ2-7	TRBV12-3/TRBV12-4	TGTGCCAGCAGTCCGACAGACGCAGGATCGTACGAGCAGTACTTC	CASSPTDAGSYEQYF
many	-	TRBJ2-1	TRBV10-3	TGTGCCATCAGTGAGTCCGCCAAGAGCTCCTACAATGAGCAGTTCTTC	CAISESAKSSYNEQFF
many	-	TRBJ1-1	TRBV28	TGTGCCAGCAGTTTTCGGATGAACACTGAAGCTTTCTTT	CASSFRMNTEAFF
few	TRBD1	TRBJ2-7	TRBV6-5	TGTGCCAGCAGTCTAAGACAGGGTGGTATGGGAAACGAGCAGTACTTC	CASSLRQGGMGNEQYF
-	-	TRBJ2-5	TRBV11-2	TGTGCCAGCAGCTTAGGGGGGGAGTGGGAGACCCAGTACTTC	CASSLGGEWETQYF
few	-	TRBJ2-7	TRBV30	TGTGCCTGGAGTTTAGGTAGAACATACGAGCAGTACTTC	CAWSLGRTYEQYF
many	TRBD1	TRBJ2-7	TRBV25-1	TGTGCCACCCGGGACAGGGCTTCCTACGAGCAGTACTTC	CATRDRASYEQYF
few	-	TRBJ2-6	TRBV30	TGTGCCTGGACGGACTCTGGGGCCAACGTCCTGACTTTC	CAWTDSGANVLTF
many	-	TRBJ1-2	TRBV5-1	TGCGCCAGCAGGGTTGAACCCCCTGCGGACTATGGCTACACCTTC	CASRVEPPADYGYTF
many	-	TRBJ2-6	TRBV28	TGTGCCAGCAGTACGCTGGACTCGTCTCCTGGGGCCAACGTCCTGACTTTC	CASSTLDSSPGANVLTF
many	-	TRBJ2-5	TRBV28	TGTGCCAGCAGGGGACGGATGACGGGGACCCAGTACTTC	CASRGRMTGTQYF
-	-	TRBJ1-5	TRBV19	TGTGCCAGTAGATCCGTCCAGCTAAGAGATCAGCCCCAGCATTTT	CASRSVQLRDQPQHF
many	TRBD2	TRBJ2-3	TRBV19	TGTGCCAGTAGCTCGACTAGCGGGAGGTCCACAGATACGCAGTATTTT	CASSSTSGRSTDTQYF
many	-	TRBJ1-3	TRBV5-3	TGTGCCAGCAGCTCTCCTGGAAACACCATATATTTT	CASSSPGNTIYF